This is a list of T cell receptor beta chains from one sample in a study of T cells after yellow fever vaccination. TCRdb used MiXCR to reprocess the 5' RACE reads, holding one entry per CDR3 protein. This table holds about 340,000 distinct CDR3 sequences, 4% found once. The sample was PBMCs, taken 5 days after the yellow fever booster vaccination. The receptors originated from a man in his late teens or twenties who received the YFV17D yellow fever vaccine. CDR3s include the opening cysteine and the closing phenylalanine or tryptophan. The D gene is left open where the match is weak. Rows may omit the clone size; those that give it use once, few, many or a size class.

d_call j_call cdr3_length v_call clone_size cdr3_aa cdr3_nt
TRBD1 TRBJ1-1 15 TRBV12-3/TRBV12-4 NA CASSPGTGINTEAFF TGTGCCAGCAGTCCCGGGACAGGTATTAACACTGAAGCTTTCTTT
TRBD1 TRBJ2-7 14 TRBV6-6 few CASSDRGESYEQYF TGTGCCAGCTCGGACAGGGGGGAATCCTACGAGCAGTACTTC
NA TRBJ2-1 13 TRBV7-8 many CASSLNKYNEQFF TGTGCCAGCAGCTTAAACAAATACAATGAGCAGTTCTTC
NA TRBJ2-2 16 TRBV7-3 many CASSLNSGRNTGELFF TGTGCCAGCAGCTTAAACTCTGGGAGGAACACCGGGGAGCTGTTTTTT
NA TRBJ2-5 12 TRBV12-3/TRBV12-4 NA CASSHTQETQYF TGTGCCAGCAGCCACACCCAAGAGACCCAGTACTTC
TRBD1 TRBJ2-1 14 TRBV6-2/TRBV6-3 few CASRGAGGSDEQFF TGTGCCAGCAGGGGGGCAGGGGGCTCGGATGAGCAGTTCTTC
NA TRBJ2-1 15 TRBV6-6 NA CASSSQGPTYNEQFF TGTGCCAGCAGTTCACAGGGCCCTACCTACAATGAGCAGTTCTTC
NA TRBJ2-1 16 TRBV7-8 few CASSLRPGRVDNEQFF TGTGCCAGCAGCCTTCGCCCCGGACGGGTGGACAATGAGCAGTTCTTC
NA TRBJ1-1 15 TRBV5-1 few CASSLGEGIWTEAFF TGCGCCAGCAGCTTGGGTGAGGGAATATGGACTGAAGCTTTCTTT
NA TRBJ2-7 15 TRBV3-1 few CASSQGAGLLGEQYF TGTGCCAGCAGCCAAGGGGCAGGGCTCTTAGGCGAGCAGTACTTC
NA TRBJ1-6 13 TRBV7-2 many CASSWGYNSPLHF TGTGCCAGCAGCTGGGGGTACAATTCACCCCTCCACTTT
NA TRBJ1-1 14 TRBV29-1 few CSAKIRGLNTEAFF TGCAGCGCAAAGATACGGGGCCTCAACACTGAAGCTTTCTTT
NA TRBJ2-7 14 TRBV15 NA CATSREQGSYEQYF TGTGCCACCAGCAGAGAACAGGGATCCTACGAGCAGTACTTC
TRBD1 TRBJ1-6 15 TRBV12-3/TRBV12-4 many CASTQTGTDNSPLHF TGTGCCAGCACCCAGACCGGGACAGATAATTCACCCCTCCACTTT
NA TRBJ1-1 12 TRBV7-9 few CASSLVPGEAFF TGTGCCAGCAGCTTAGTCCCTGGGGAAGCTTTCTTT
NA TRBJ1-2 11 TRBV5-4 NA CASTLGVGYTF TGTGCCAGCACTCTAGGGGTTGGCTACACCTTC
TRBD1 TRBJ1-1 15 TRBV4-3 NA CASSQDPGQGDKAFF TGCGCCAGCAGCCAAGATCCCGGACAGGGGGATAAAGCTTTCTTT
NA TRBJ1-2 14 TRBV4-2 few CASSREDQGYGYTF TGTGCCAGCAGCCGAGAGGATCAGGGCTATGGCTACACCTTC
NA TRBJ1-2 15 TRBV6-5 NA CASSYEQRQAGGYTF TGTGCCAGCAGTTATGAACAACGACAGGCTGGTGGCTACACCTTC
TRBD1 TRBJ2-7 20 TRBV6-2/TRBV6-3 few CASSYSTTVGRTGWTYEQYF TGTGCCAGCAGTTACTCTACAACCGTCGGCCGGACAGGCTGGACCTACGAGCAGTACTTC
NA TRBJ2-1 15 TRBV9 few CASSVWGSSDNEQFF TGTGCCAGCAGCGTATGGGGATCATCGGACAATGAGCAGTTCTTC
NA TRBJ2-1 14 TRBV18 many CASSPWGWQDEQFF TGTGCCAGCTCACCGTGGGGGTGGCAAGATGAGCAGTTCTTC
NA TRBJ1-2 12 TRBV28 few CASSSTVGGYTF TGTGCCAGCAGTTCCACAGTGGGTGGCTACACCTTC
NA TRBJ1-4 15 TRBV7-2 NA CASSSPTPTNEKLFF TGTGCCAGCAGCTCGCCGACACCAACTAATGAAAAACTGTTTTTT
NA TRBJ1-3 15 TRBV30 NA CAWRLKDSSGNTIYF TGTGCCTGGAGATTGAAAGACAGCTCTGGAAACACCATATATTTT
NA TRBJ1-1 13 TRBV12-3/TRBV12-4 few CASSPVRNTEAFF TGTGCCAGCAGTCCCGTTAGGAACACTGAAGCTTTCTTT
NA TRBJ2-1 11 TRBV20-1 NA CSAKRGNEQFF TGCAGTGCTAAAAGGGGGAATGAGCAGTTCTTC
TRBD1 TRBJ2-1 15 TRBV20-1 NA CSADSGQGSYNEQFF TGCAGTGCTGATTCGGGACAGGGGTCCTACAATGAGCAGTTCTTC
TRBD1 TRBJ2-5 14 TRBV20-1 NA CSAKEGAGVETQYF TGCAGTGCTAAAGAGGGGGCTGGGGTAGAGACCCAGTACTTC
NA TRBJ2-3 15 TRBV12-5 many CASAHPGHPQDTQYF TGTGCTAGTGCCCATCCCGGACACCCGCAGGATACGCAGTATTTT
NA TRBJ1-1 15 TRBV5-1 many CASSLDGGGRTEAFF TGCGCCAGCAGCTTAGACGGAGGGGGACGGACTGAAGCTTTCTTT
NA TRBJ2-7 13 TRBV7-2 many CASSPGPFYEQYF TGTGCCAGCAGCCCCGGGCCCTTCTACGAGCAGTACTTC
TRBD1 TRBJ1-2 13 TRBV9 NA CASSFDRGGGYTF TGTGCCAGCAGCTTCGACAGGGGAGGAGGCTACACCTTC
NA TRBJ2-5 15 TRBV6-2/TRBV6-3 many CASSRDQGLQETQYF TGTGCCAGCAGCCGTGACCAGGGACTCCAAGAGACCCAGTACTTC
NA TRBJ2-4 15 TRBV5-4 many CASSQGGAGENIQYF TGTGCCAGCAGCCAGGGGGGGGCAGGAGAAAACATTCAGTACTTC
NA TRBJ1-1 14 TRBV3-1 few CASSQDRRVREAFF TGTGCCAGCAGCCAAGATAGGCGGGTTCGGGAAGCTTTCTTT
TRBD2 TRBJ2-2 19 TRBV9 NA CASSVLAGVGRLNTGELFF TGTGCCAGCAGCGTCCTAGCGGGCGTGGGGCGACTAAACACCGGGGAGCTGTTTTTT
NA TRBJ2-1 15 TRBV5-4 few CASSLLGGRRNEQFF TGTGCCAGCAGCTTGTTAGGGGGGCGGAGGAATGAGCAGTTCTTC
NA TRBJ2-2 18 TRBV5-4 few CASSFSRWAQRSMGELFF TGTGCCAGCAGCTTCAGTCGTTGGGCGCAGCGAAGTATGGGGGAGCTGTTTTTT
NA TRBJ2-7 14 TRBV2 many CASMRTHTVYEQYF TGTGCCAGCATGAGGACCCATACCGTCTACGAGCAGTACTTC
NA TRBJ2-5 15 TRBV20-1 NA CSPLPRGTSQETQYF TGCAGTCCTCTCCCCAGGGGTACTTCGCAAGAGACCCAGTACTTC
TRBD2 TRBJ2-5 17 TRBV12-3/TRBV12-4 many CASSLLLAGGLQETQYF TGTGCCAGCAGTTTACTTCTAGCGGGGGGGCTCCAAGAGACCCAGTACTTC
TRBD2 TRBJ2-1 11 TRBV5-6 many CASSFSSGGLF TGTGCCAGCAGCTTTTCTAGCGGGGGACTCTTC
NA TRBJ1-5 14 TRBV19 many CASSIRLPGQPQHF TGTGCCAGTAGTATTCGTCTACCGGGTCAGCCCCAGCATTTT
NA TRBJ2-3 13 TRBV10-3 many CAITAGGTDTQYF TGTGCCATCACTGCAGGGGGCACAGATACGCAGTATTTT
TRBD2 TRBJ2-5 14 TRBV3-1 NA CASSISGAPGTQYF TGTGCCAGCAGCATTAGCGGGGCGCCGGGGACCCAGTACTTC
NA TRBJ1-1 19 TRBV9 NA CASSVTQGGQGFGNTEAFF TGTGCCAGCAGCGTAACCCAGGGAGGGCAGGGGTTTGGGAACACTGAAGCTTTCTTT
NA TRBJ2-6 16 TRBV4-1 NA CASSQDSSDLTRVLTF TGCGCCAGCAGCCAAGATTCCTCGGACCTAACCCGCGTCCTGACTTTC
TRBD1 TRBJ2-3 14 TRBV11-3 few CASSSRQGLDTQYF TGTGCCAGCAGCTCCAGACAGGGGTTAGATACGCAGTATTTT
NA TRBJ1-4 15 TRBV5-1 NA CASSLSDATNEKLFF TGCGCCAGCAGCTTGTCGGATGCAACTAATGAAAAACTGTTTTTT
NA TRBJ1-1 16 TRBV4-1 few CASSQDLRVPKPQAFF TGCGCCAGCAGCCAAGATCTCCGGGTGCCGAAGCCCCAAGCTTTCTTT
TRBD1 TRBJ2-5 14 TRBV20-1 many CSALGTGAQETQYF TGCAGTGCGCTCGGGACAGGGGCTCAAGAGACCCAGTACTTC
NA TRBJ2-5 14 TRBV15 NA CATSRGLSQETQYF TGTGCCACCAGCAGGGGACTGAGTCAAGAGACCCAGTACTTC
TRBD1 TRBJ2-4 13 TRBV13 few CASRQGAQNIQYF TGTGCCAGCCGACAGGGGGCCCAAAACATTCAGTACTTC